The 17 T cell receptor beta chains listed next were all sequenced from one sample in a study of blood T cell repertoires in COVID-19. Sequencing used immunoSEQ multiplex PCR; TCRdb keeps in-frame clones, though not all of them. Altogether approximately 450,000 clones are present, roughly nine tenths being singletons, with the ten largest covering 0.95% to 1.2%. Sequenced: PBMCs or T cells enriched from blood (not recorded which). The origin of the receptors is a man aged 25-45 years who had recovered from COVID-19.

The V and J genes are TRBV15 and TRBJ1-2; unclear D gene. Germline lookup yields CDR1 LNHNV and CDR2 YYDKDF (reference sequence). This CDR3 spans 12 amino acids. V lost 0 bases and J lost 8, with 7 bases in between. The DNA of the CDR3 is TGTGCCACCAGCAGAGACTATAGCGGCTACACCTTC. This translates into CATSRDYSGYTF.

This chain joins TRBV28 and TRBJ2-1; TRBD2 matches 9 bases. Germline V gene lookup returns CDR1 MDHEN and CDR2 SYDVKM. The V and J ends lost 6 bases and 5 bases, in that order; junction bases with no gene match: 14. The CDR3 loop spans 17 amino acids. CDR3 region: CASSSIGLAGDNNEQFF. CDR3 DNA sequence: TGTGCCAGCAGCTCTATAGGCTTAGCGGGAGACAACAATGAGCAGTTCTTC.

V is TRBV9 and J is TRBJ1-3, with TRBD1 matching 8 bases. This CDR3 region has 16 residues. The germline V gene encodes CDR1 SGDLS and CDR2 YYNGEE. With 0 bases clipped from V and 2 bases from J, the junction kept 4 bases outside the gene matches. The CDR3 nucleotides read TGTGCCAGCAGCGTAGGGGACAGGACTACTGGAAACACCATATATTTT. Translation: CASSVGDRTTGNTIYF.

V gene TRBV11-1 combines with J gene TRBJ2-2, with TRBD2 as a possible D gene (6 bases). Deletions cut 3 bases from V and 3 bases from J, with 8 bases between. The CDR3 loop spans 14 amino acids. The germline V gene has CDR1 SGHAT and CDR2 FQDESV (reference sequence). For the CDR3, the DNA is TGTGCCAGCAGCTTTGGGGGGTACACCGGGGAGCTGTTTTTT. Its protein product is CASSFGGYTGELFF.

V is TRBV13 and J is TRBJ2-1, with a tentative D call TRBD1 (5 bases). V lost 5 bases to trimming and J lost 6 bases, with 11 bases between them. The CDR3 contains 13 residues. The V gene's germline CDR1 is PRHDT and CDR2 FYEKMQ (reference sequence). The DNA of the CDR3 is TGTGCCAGCAGCATATATCAGGGCAATGAGCAGTTCTTC. The encoded protein is CASSIYQGNEQFF.

The rearrangement joins TRBV11-2 to TRBJ2-3; TRBD2 is a possible D gene (5 bases). This CDR3 comprises 16 residues. Germline CDR1 reads SGHAT; CDR2 reads FQNNGV. Trimming took 3 bases from V and 4 from J, leaving 17 bases between them. DNA for the CDR3: TGTGCCAGCAGCTTTGAGGGCCCTCAATCCCCAGATACGCAGTATTTT. Translation: CASSFEGPQSPDTQYF.

The chain combines TRBV3-1 (or the pseudogene TRBV3-2) with TRBJ2-7; D not certain. V was pared by 3 bases and J by 5 bases, with 8 bases between. The CDR3 has 12 amino acids. The germline gives CDR1 LGHDT, CDR2 YNNKEL (reference sequence). The CDR3 region is CASSHGLDEQYF. CDR3 nucleotide sequence: TGTGCCAGCAGCCATGGGCTGGACGAGCAGTACTTC.

The rearrangement joins TRBV10-3 to TRBJ2-2; 10 nucleotides line up with TRBD2. Germline assignment: CDR1 ENHRY and CDR2 SYGVKD. This CDR3 contains 17 residues. The junction had 11 bases not matched to a gene; V was cut back by 9 bases and J by 1 base. The CDR3 DNA reads TGTGCCATAGCCCCGTCTAGCGGGAGAGGGAACACCGGGGAGCTGTTTTTT. It translates to CAIAPSSGRGNTGELFF.

This chain uses TRBV21-1 with TRBJ2-7; the table's TRBD1 call for D was not verified on the DNA. TRBV21-1 is assigned pseudogene status. CDR3 length: 11 amino acids. CDR3: CASSKAMPQYF. The CDR3 nucleotides are TGTGCCAGCAGCAAGGCCATGCCCCAGTACTTC.

This rearrangement joins TRBV9 to TRBJ2-6; no definite D call. Trimming left V 0 bases short and J 0 bases short, with 4 bases between. CDR1 and CDR2 from the germline V gene are SGDLS and YYNGEE. The CDR3 is 15 amino acids. This CDR3 is CASSVGGSGANVLTF. The CDR3 bases are TGTGCCAGCAGCGTAGGAGGCTCTGGGGCCAACGTCCTGACTTTC.

This clone was detected only once. This chain uses TRBV2 with TRBJ1-1; D is unresolved. The CDR3 runs 9 residues. Trimming cost V 9 bases and J 7 bases, with 6 bases left between them. In germline, CDR1 is SNHLY, CDR2 FYNNEI. The CDR3: CASADEAFF. CDR3 DNA sequence: TGTGCCAGTGCAGATGAAGCTTTCTTT.

The V gene is TRBV3-1 (or the pseudogene TRBV3-2), the J gene TRBJ2-1, with 8 nucleotides matching TRBD1. V lost 3 bases to trimming and J lost 14 bases; unmatched junction nucleotides: 9. The CDR3 loop spans 13 amino acids. CDR1 and CDR2 from the germline V gene are LGHDT and YNNKEL (reference sequence). The CDR3 DNA is TGTGCCAGCAGCCAGAGCGGAGGACAGGGCAAGTTCTTC. Protein product: CASSQSGGQGKFF.

The rearrangement uses TRBV19 and TRBJ2-5; 7 nucleotides agree with TRBD1. V lost 7 bases to trimming and J lost 4 bases; unmatched junction nucleotides: 3. CDR1 and CDR2 (germline): LNHDA, SQIVND (reference sequence). There are 12 residues in the CDR3. The CDR3 coding sequence is TGTGCCAGTAACAGGGGTGGAGAGACCCAGTACTTC. This translates into CASNRGGETQYF.

The rearrangement joins TRBV28 to TRBJ2-7; TRBD1 matches 7 bases. The junction had 10 bases not matched to a gene; V was cut back by 4 bases and J by 4 bases. Germline V gene sequence: CDR1 MDHEN, CDR2 SYDVKM. The CDR3 is made up of 15 amino acids. In nucleotides, the CDR3 is TGTGCCAGCAGTTCCGAGGGGGCTGGGGAATACGAGCAGTACTTC. Protein product: CASSSEGAGEYEQYF.

The chain has TRBV19 and TRBJ1-2; 7 bases are shared with TRBD1. This CDR3 is built from 14 residues. Trimming at V came to 7 bases and at J to 4 bases, leaving 9 bases not matched to a gene. CDR1 and CDR2 from the germline V gene are LNHDA and SQIVND (reference sequence). CDR3: CASKRDSSSYGYTF. CDR3 nucleotide sequence: TGTGCCAGTAAAAGGGACAGCTCCTCCTATGGCTACACCTTC.

The rearrangement joins TRBV19 to TRBJ2-7; 7 nucleotides match TRBD1. Trimming cost V 6 bases and J 2 bases; bases outside gene matches: 16. CDR3 size: 17 residues. CDR1 LNHDA and CDR2 SQIVND come from the germline V gene (reference sequence). CDR3 nucleotide sequence: TGTGCCAGTAGCCCCTCTAGCTCGGGACAGACGACCTACGAGCAGTACTTC. This sequence encodes CASSPSSSGQTTYEQYF.

J is TRBJ2-7 and V is TRBV6-1, with 7 bases lining up with TRBD1. The better agreement between TRBJ2-1 and the DNA end casts doubt on the J call. Germline assignment: CDR1 MNHNS and CDR2 SASEGT. The CDR3 has 16 amino acids. The CDR3 is CASSVQGENLGNEQFF. CDR3 DNA: TGTGCCAGCAGTGTTCAGGGGGAGAATTTGGGCAATGAGCAGTTCTTC.